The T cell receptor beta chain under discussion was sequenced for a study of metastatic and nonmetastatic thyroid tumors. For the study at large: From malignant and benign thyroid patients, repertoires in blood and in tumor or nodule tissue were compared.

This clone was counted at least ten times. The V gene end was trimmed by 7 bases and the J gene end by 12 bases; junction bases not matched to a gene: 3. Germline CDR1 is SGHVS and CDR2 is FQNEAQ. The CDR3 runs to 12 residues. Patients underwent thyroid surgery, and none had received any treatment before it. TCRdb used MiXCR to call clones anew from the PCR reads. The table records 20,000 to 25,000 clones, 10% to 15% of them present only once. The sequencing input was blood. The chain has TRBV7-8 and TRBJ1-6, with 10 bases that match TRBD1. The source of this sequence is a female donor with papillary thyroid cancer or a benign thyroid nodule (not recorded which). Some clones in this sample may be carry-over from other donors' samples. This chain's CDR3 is CASNRDRGPLHF. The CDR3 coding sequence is TGTGCCAGCAACCGGGACAGGGGACCCCTCCACTTT.